These T cell receptor beta chains were read from a single sample in a study of cytomegalovirus exposure and HLA in healthy donors. Sequencing used immunoSEQ multiplex PCR; TCRdb keeps in-frame clones, though not all of them. The sample lists some 150,000 clones; around four fifths were seen once. The source material was PBMCs. These receptor sequences come from a woman in her forties or fifties in good health and CMV-seronegative. CDR3s include the opening cysteine and the closing phenylalanine or tryptophan. Expanded clones are given a class, and other clones once, few, many or no size at all.

. TRBJ1-3 TRBV9 CASSARPVISGNTIYF
. TRBJ2-5 TRBV6-6 CASSKQRGGLQETQYF
. TRBJ2-5 TRBV5-1 CASSLGGSNQETQYF
. TRBJ2-7 TRBV5-6 CASSWIRGGGAYEQYF
once TRBJ2-7 TRBV6-5 CASRLGQGIYEQYF
. TRBJ1-1 TRBV7-6 CASASASQGSTEAFF
. TRBJ1-4 TRBV7-2 CASSPTRGDEKLFF
once TRBJ1-1 TRBV27 CASSRDRGTEAFF
. TRBJ1-2 TRBV4-3 CASSQLLGQGAGGYTF
. TRBJ2-7 TRBV18 CASSPDRGRSYEQYF
few TRBJ2-4 TRBV28 CASSPAWSGQLLVLAKNIQYF
. TRBJ2-7 TRBV19 CASSIGLAGSYEQYF
. TRBJ2-1 TRBV6-1 CASSVPPSLRDRREQFF
. TRBJ2-1 TRBV2 CASSVSSFEGLAPYNEQFF
. TRBJ1-4 TRBV2 CAGAGQTSEKLFF
. TRBJ1-2 TRBV2 CASLDIPPGGYTF
once TRBJ2-1 TRBV14 CASSQDRGNEQFF
few TRBJ1-4 TRBV18 CASSPRVGAANEKLFF
. TRBJ1-1 TRBV6-5 CASSYSREVSEAFF
. TRBJ2-1 TRBV5-1 CATQGTADNEQFF
. TRBJ2-4 TRBV28 CASRGGSKNIQYF
. TRBJ2-2 TRBV10-1 CASSPGTPTGELFF
. TRBJ2-2 TRBV5-6 CASSVRDRGRTGELFF
. TRBJ2-3 TRBV7-3 CASSLDSNTDTQYF
. TRBJ2-2 TRBV27 CASRTLAGTGPGELFF
. TRBJ1-5 TRBV7-7 CASSSWAGQPQHF
. TRBJ2-7 TRBV19 CASSMWDTYYEQYF
. TRBJ1-4 TRBV2 CASIGTAVNEKLFF
few TRBJ1-2 TRBV4-3 CASSQDAGGYYGYTF